The 18 T cell receptor beta chains in this list originate from one sample, sequenced in a study of blood T cell repertoires in COVID-19. Sequencing used immunoSEQ multiplex PCR; TCRdb keeps in-frame clones, though not all of them. The profile shows over 200,000 clones, approximately 87% of them singletons. The sequencing sample was made of peripheral blood. The receptors here all came from a woman aged 45-65 years with acute or convalescent COVID-19.

This chain connects TRBV5-4 to TRBJ2-5, with D tentatively TRBD1 (6 bases). V was cut by 2 bases and J by 5 bases, with 16 bases left in between. The CDR3 runs to 15 residues. From germline, CDR1 is SGHNT and CDR2 YYREEE (reference sequence). The CDR3 reads CASSFFSGGQETQYF. DNA of the CDR3: TGTGCCAGCAGCTTTTTCAGCGGAGGACAGGAGACCCAGTACTTC.

In its sample, this clone was seen once. The J gene is TRBJ1-2, the V gene TRBV27, with a tentative D call TRBD1 (5 bases). The CDR3 consists of 15 residues. V was cut by 4 bases and J by 4 bases, with 16 bases left in between. Germline assignment: CDR1 MNHEY and CDR2 SMNVEV (reference sequence). The chain's CDR3 is CASSSPIRGGYGYTF. As DNA, the CDR3 is TGTGCCAGCAGTTCCCCTATACGCGGGGGCTATGGCTACACCTTC.

V and J are TRBV6-2 or TRBV6-3 and TRBJ2-1; D may be TRBD2 (5 bases). Germline CDR1 is MNHEY and CDR2 is SVGEGT. The V end was cut by 4 bases, the J end by 0 bases, with 7 bases between. The CDR3 is 14 residues long. CDR3 DNA sequence: TGTGCCAGCAGTTGGAGGAGCTCCTACAATGAGCAGTTCTTC. It yields the protein CASSWRSSYNEQFF.

V and J are TRBV11-2 and TRBJ2-7, with 7 bases aligning to TRBD2. CDR3 length: 18 residues. Germline CDR1 is SGHAT and CDR2 is FQNNGV. J lost 0 bases, V lost 4 bases, and 15 bases had no gene match. CDR3 nucleotides: TGTGCCAGCAGCTCTCGAAGTGAAGCGGGGTACATCTCCTACGAGCAGTACTTC. Translation: CASSSRSEAGYISYEQYF.

The chain employs TRBV3-1 (or the pseudogene TRBV3-2) and TRBJ1-3; 7 positions match TRBD1. Trimming cost V 4 bases and J 2 bases; bases outside gene matches: 2. Germline CDR1 reads LGHDT; CDR2 reads YNNKEL (reference sequence). This CDR3 is built from 14 residues. In nucleotides, the CDR3 is TGTGCCAGCAGCCTGGGGACAGCTGGAAACACCATATATTTT. It codes for CASSLGTAGNTIYF.

This clone has just one count. The gene calls are TRBV5-1 and TRBJ2-6, with 7 bases lining up with TRBD1. CDR3 length equals 17 residues. Germline values: CDR1 SGHRS, CDR2 YFSETQ. V dropped 4 bases and J dropped 2; count of bases not matched to a gene: 9. DNA for the CDR3: TGCGCCAGCAGCGAGACAGGGTCCTTTGCTGGGGCCAACGTCCTGACTTTC. Its protein product is CASSETGSFAGANVLTF.

The chain couples TRBV5-4 to TRBJ2-5; 10 nucleotides line up with TRBD1. Trimming removed 2 bases from V and 5 bases from J; junction bases left unmatched: 9. Germline V gene data show CDR1 as SGHNT and CDR2 as YYREEE (reference sequence). CDR3 size: 16 residues. The CDR3 here is CASSLFLGQGTETQYF. In DNA, the CDR3 is TGTGCCAGCAGCTTATTTTTGGGACAGGGGACGGAGACCCAGTACTTC.

In this sample, this clone turned up a few times. The rearrangement joins TRBV6-5 to TRBJ2-1; 12 positions match TRBD2. With V trimmed by 8 bases and J by 9 bases, 5 bases remained unmatched. The CDR3 loop spans 13 amino acids. Germline CDR1 is MNHEY and CDR2 is SVGAGI. The chain's CDR3 is CASGLAGGSEQFF. The CDR3 nucleotides read TGTGCCAGCGGGCTAGCGGGAGGGTCTGAGCAGTTCTTC.

V is TRBV24-1 and J is TRBJ2-1, with TRBD1 as a possible D gene (5 bases). This CDR3 is built from 13 residues. Trimming pared 0 bases from V and 7 bases from J, leaving 6 bases between. CDR1 and CDR2 from the germline V gene are KGHDR and SFDVKD. The CDR3 loop is CATSDLGANEQFF. CDR3 nucleotides: TGTGCCACCAGTGATTTGGGGGCGAATGAGCAGTTCTTC.

The V and J genes are TRBV6-1 and TRBJ2-1; 10 bases are shared with TRBD2. CDR1 and CDR2 from the germline V gene are MNHNS and SASEGT. This CDR3 contains 17 residues. J gave up 0 bases and V 4 bases, and 6 bases lay outside the gene matches. CDR3 protein: CASSVTSGTNSYNEQFF. CDR3 DNA: TGTGCCAGCAGTGTAACTAGCGGGACGAACTCCTACAATGAGCAGTTCTTC.

This clone was seen more than once but under ten times. The J gene is TRBJ1-2, the V gene TRBV10-3; 8 nucleotides agree with TRBD1. There are 15 residues in the CDR3. The V and J ends lost 3 bases and 7 bases, in that order; junction bases with no gene match: 10. Looked up from germline, CDR1 is ENHRY and CDR2 is SYGVKD. The CDR3 protein is CAISEADRDVPGYTF. As DNA, the CDR3 is TGTGCCATCAGTGAAGCGGACAGGGACGTCCCTGGCTACACCTTC.

This rearrangement joins TRBV27 to TRBJ2-4; 7 positions agree with TRBD1. Germline V gene data show CDR1 as MNHEY and CDR2 as SMNVEV (reference sequence). The trim removed 2 bases at V and 0 bases at J, leaving 19 bases unmatched. This CDR3 spans 21 amino acids. DNA of the CDR3: TGTGCCAGCAGTTTAAGGGGGCGCATTATAGGATCATTCATAGCCAAAAACATTCAGTACTTC. Its translation is CASSLRGRIIGSFIAKNIQYF.

The chain employs TRBV20-1 and TRBJ1-2; 8 bases agree with TRBD1. The CDR3 has 12 residues. V shed 3 bases, J shed 13 bases, and the junction held 10 bases outside the gene matches. Germline V gives CDR1 DFQATT, CDR2 SNEGSKA (reference sequence). In nucleotides, the CDR3 is TGCAGTGCTAGTCGGGACAGGCAGAGCCCCACCTTC. Translation gives CSASRDRQSPTF.

V usage is TRBV12-2 and J usage is TRBJ2-7; TRBD1, the table's D call, was not compared with the DNA. TRBV12-2 is reported as a pseudogene. The CDR3 runs to 15 residues. In nucleotides, the CDR3 is TGTGCAAGTCGCTTAGCGCTTGCCAGGGTCTACGAGCAGTACTTC. Protein sequence: CASRLALARVYEQYF.

The gene calls are TRBV11-3 and TRBJ2-5; tentatively, D is TRBD2 (6 bases). Between the trimmed V and J ends, which lost 5 bases and 2 bases, there was a span of 21 bases. The CDR3 runs 17 residues. Germline V lookup: CDR1 SGHNT, CDR2 YENEEA. The CDR3 is CASSPGLQGELQETQYF. The CDR3 DNA is TGTGCCAGCAGCCCGGGACTCCAAGGGGAGCTACAAGAGACCCAGTACTTC. The variable domain in full, with the rest retrieved from reference TRBV11-3 and TRBJ2-5, is EAGVVQSPRYKIIEKKQPVAFWCNPISGHNTLYWYLQNLGQGPELLIRYENEEAVDDSQLPKDRFSAERLKGVDSTLKIQPAELGDSAVYLCASSPGLQGELQETQYFGPGTRLLVL.

The J gene is TRBJ2-1, the V gene TRBV2; D call uncertain. The CDR3 runs 12 residues. The germline gives CDR1 SNHLY, CDR2 FYNNEI. The germline V and J ends were trimmed by 6 bases and 6 bases, with 9 bases remaining between them. CDR3 bases: TGTGCCAGCAGCCCTGGAGCCAATGAGCAGTTCTTC. Translated, it gives CASSPGANEQFF.

This chain links TRBV15 with TRBJ1-6, with TRBD1 matching 7 bases. The CDR3 covers 15 residues. From germline, CDR1 is LNHNV and CDR2 YYDKDF (reference sequence). Losses at the gene ends were 5 bases for V and 9 bases for J; bases not matched to a gene: 10. CDR3 nucleotides: TGTGCCACCAGCGGAACGTTGACAGGGTTTTCACCCCTCCACTTT. It specifies CATSGTLTGFSPLHF.

The chain combines TRBV30 with TRBJ1-4; tentative D call: TRBD1 (6 bases). The V gene lost 7 bases and the J gene lost 4 bases, with 13 bases spanning the gap. Germline V gene lookup returns CDR1 GTSNPN and CDR2 SVGIG (reference sequence). The length of the CDR3 is 13 residues. CDR3 DNA: TGTGCCTTCTCCGGACAGTATAATGAAAAACTGTTTTTT. Protein: CAFSGQYNEKLFF. Filled out from reference TRBV30 and TRBJ1-4, the complete variable domain reads SQTIHQWPATLVQPVGSPLSLECTVEGTSNPNLYWYRQAAGRGLQLLFYSVGIGQISSEVPQNLSASRPQDRQFILSSKKLLLSDSGFYLCAFSGQYNEKLFFGSGTQLSVL.